These 11 T cell receptor beta chains were sequenced from one sample in a study of T cells in Graves' hyperthyroidism and ophthalmopathy. TCR beta CDR3 sequences were amplified from RNA transcripts. HTBI primers drove first-round RT-PCR of the TCR CDR3. TCRdb used MiXCR to reprocess the multiplex PCR reads, holding one entry per CDR3 protein. This table holds 480,000 or so distinct CDR3 sequences, 40% to 55% found once. Material for sequencing was peripheral blood or thyroid tissue (not recorded which). The receptors derive from an adult woman with Graves' disease, either hyperthyroidism or ophthalmopathy (not recorded which).

The rearrangement uses TRBV28 and TRBJ2-7; D gene unclear. The V and J ends lost 9 bases and 3 bases respectively, with 15 bases between them. The CDR3 is 13 residues long. Germline lookup yields CDR1 MDHEN and CDR2 SYDVKM. The CDR3 reads CASPSSRHYEQYF. The DNA for the CDR3 is TGTGCCAGTCCAAGTAGCCGGCACTACGAGCAGTACTTC.

This clonotype was seen a few times. The genes are TRBV20-1 and TRBJ1-5; D unclear. Germline values: CDR1 DFQATT, CDR2 SNEGSKA (reference sequence). Trimming pared 6 bases from V and 2 bases from J, leaving 11 bases between. The CDR3 totals 13 residues. CDR3 nucleotide sequence: TGCAGTGCCGCGGAGGGAGGCAATCAGCCCCAGCATTTT. As protein: CSAAEGGNQPQHF.

This clonotype has just a few counts. CDR3: CASSLIGASTEAFF. The CDR3 DNA reads as TGCGCCAGCAGCTTGATAGGGGCGAGCACTGAAGCTTTCTTT. The chain recombines TRBV5-1 with TRBJ1-1, with D maybe TRBD1 (5 bases). Germline CDR1 SGHRS, CDR2 YFSETQ. The CDR3 length is 14 residues. V lost 1 base to trimming and J lost 4 bases, with 11 bases between them.

The gene calls are TRBV2 and TRBJ1-4; TRBD1 is a possible D gene (5 bases). This CDR3 contains 12 residues. Germline CDR1 is SNHLY and CDR2 is FYNNEI. The ends were cut back, 4 bases at V and 16 bases at J, with 16 bases in the middle. The CDR3 loop is CASSVEGATTFF. The CDR3 nucleotides read TGTGCCAGCAGTGTGGAAGGGGCTACAACGTTTTTT. The full variable domain, in which reference TRBV2 and TRBJ1-4 provide the parts outside the CDR3, is EPEVTQTPSHQVTQMGQEVILRCVPISNHLYFYWYRQILGQKVEFLVSFYNNEISEKSEIFDDQFSVERPDGSNFTLKIRSTKLEDSAMYFCASSVEGATTFFGSGTQLSVL.

The V gene is TRBV20-1, the J gene TRBJ1-5; D ambiguous. V was pared by 0 bases and J by 9 bases, with 9 bases between. The CDR3 covers 12 residues. The V gene's germline CDR1 is DFQATT and CDR2 SNEGSKA (reference sequence). The CDR3 protein is CSARDAKGPQHF. CDR3 sequence (DNA): TGCAGTGCTAGAGATGCGAAGGGGCCCCAGCATTTT.

This clonotype was counted only a few times. The CDR3 DNA reads TGTGCCATCAGTGACGGGTCGAACGTCCTGACTTTC. It codes for CAISDGSNVLTF. The V gene is TRBV10-3, the J gene TRBJ2-6, with D unclear. The V and J ends lost 3 bases and 10 bases respectively, with 7 bases between them. The CDR3 runs to 12 residues. Germline V lookup: CDR1 ENHRY, CDR2 SYGVKD.

The chain employs TRBV10-3 and TRBJ1-1; the match to TRBD1 covers 8 bases. Germline CDR1 is ENHRY and CDR2 is SYGVKD. The CDR3 length is 13 residues. J gave up 3 bases and V 6 bases, and 3 bases lay outside the gene matches. The CDR3 DNA is TGTGCCATCAGGAAGGACAGGGACACTGAAGCTTTCTTT. Encoded protein: CAIRKDRDTEAFF.

This clonotype was seen at least ten times. The chain uses TRBV7-3 and TRBJ1-1; no reliable D call. The CDR3 is made up of 14 amino acids. Trimming pared 0 bases from V and 4 bases from J, leaving 9 bases between. Germline CDR1 reads SGHTA; CDR2 reads FQGTGA. Here the CDR3 reads CASSLTEAGTEAFF. The CDR3 DNA reads as TGTGCCAGCAGCTTAACGGAGGCGGGCACTGAAGCTTTCTTT.

The gene calls are TRBV10-3 and TRBJ2-7; D ambiguous. The CDR3 runs to 16 residues. Germline V lookup: CDR1 ENHRY, CDR2 SYGVKD. V was clipped by 0 bases and J by 3 bases, with 15 bases between them. CDR3 nucleotides: TGTGCCATCAGTGAGTCAAGGTCAGAGCTTTACTACGAGCAGTACTTC. Residues: CAISESRSELYYEQYF.

This clonotype was counted at least ten times. The chain carries TRBV20-1 and TRBJ2-7; 12 nucleotides agree with TRBD2. CDR1 and CDR2 (germline): DFQATT, SNEGSKA (reference sequence). The length of the CDR3 is 14 residues. V lost 2 bases and J lost 7; bases outside the gene matches: 6. CDR3 bases: TGCAGTGCTAGAAGTCTAGCGGGAGGGGAGGAGCAGTACTTC. It translates to CSARSLAGGEEQYF.

This clonotype was found a few times. The CDR3 region has the DNA TGTGCCAGCAGTTTATCGACTAGCGGGAGAGGGGCCGAGCAGTACTTC. Its protein product is CASSLSTSGRGAEQYF. The chain is built from TRBV27 and TRBJ2-7; 12 bases line up with TRBD2. The germline V gene encodes CDR1 MNHEY and CDR2 SMNVEV (reference sequence). V shed 0 bases, J shed 6 bases, and the junction held 6 bases outside the gene matches. The CDR3 loop spans 16 amino acids.